This T cell receptor beta chain was identified during a study of long-term antiretroviral therapy in people with HIV. At survey level, the immunoSEQ assay was run in its v3.0 version. Per-sample targets for sequencing were about 35,000-55,000 T-cell genomes. The assay was immunoSEQ multiplex PCR, and TCRdb's table has in-frame clones only and misses some. The data show tens of thousands of clones, with about 80% seen just once and around 11% held by the top ten. About this clone: The antigen is undetermined.

Germline lookup yields CDR1 LNHDA and CDR2 SQIVND (reference sequence). CDR3 length: 13 amino acids. V dropped 8 bases and J dropped 5; count of bases not matched to a gene: 6. Study conclusions and caveats: Collection of the blood took place between the mid-2000s and the late 2010s. The ART regimens in use then may have been less effective than current ones.

This sample comprised unsorted PBMCs, obtained 1.1 years before starting antiretroviral therapy. The clonotype originates from a woman between 40 and 50 years old with HIV. V usage is TRBV19 and J usage is TRBJ1-2; 9 bases fit TRBD1. CDR3 DNA: TGTGCCAGTTCCCCGGGACAGGGTTATGGCTACACCTTC. Its translation: CASSPGQGYGYTF. The complete variable domain, with remaining parts taken from reference TRBV19 and TRBJ1-2, reads DGGITQSPKYLFRKEGQNVTLSCEQNLNHDAMYWYRQDPGQGLRLIYYSQIVNDFQKGDIAEGYSVSREKKESFPLTVTSAQKNPTAFYLCASSPGQGYGYTFGSGTRLTVV.